This T cell receptor beta chain is drawn from a study of T cell responses to AZD1222 COVID-19 vaccine. The study's findings and limits: Repertoire sampling occurred only after the peak T cell response. A mostly white British donor set with more females was recruited, and clonal diversity was possibly underestimated.

This CDR3 has 12 residues. V lost 4 bases to trimming and J lost 2 bases, with 8 bases between them. Germline V gene data show CDR1 as SQVTM and CDR2 as ANQGSEA. With regard to this clone: Its antigen is still unknown.

This table comes from immunoSEQ multiplex PCR, and its TCRdb copy is limited to in-frame clones, with some not included. This sample yields 75,000 to 90,000 clones, of which 80% to 90% are seen a single time; around 3.6% belongs to the top ten. Second-dose intervals of approximately 4 or approximately 12 weeks were pooled. The TCR originated in an adult who received the AZD1222 COVID-19 vaccine. The sequences come from peripheral blood, collected 28 days after the second AZD1222 dose. This chain uses TRBV29-1 with TRBJ2-5; D is unclear. CDR3 residues: CSVVKAQETQYF. CDR3 DNA: TGCAGCGTTGTAAAAGCGCAAGAGACCCAGTACTTC.